This entry is about one T cell receptor beta chain. Its antigen is as yet unknown. This entry is derived from a study of CXCR3-negative and CXCR3-positive naive CD8 T cells. Study findings and constraints: Naive CXCR3-positive and CXCR3-negative cells shared TRBV-TRBJ usage; memory cells diverged. No difference in surface CD5 was seen between naive subsets, and TCR strength was inferred from TRB CDR3 properties.

The CDR3 sequence is 13 residues long. CDR1 and CDR2 (germline): LNHNV, YYDKDF (reference sequence). Each TRB cDNA library was prepared by 5' RACE (with UMI labels). TCRdb re-called the 5' RACE reads and shows each CDR3 protein once, DNA omitted. This table holds tens of thousands of distinct CDR3 sequences. The sample consisted of memory CD8+ T cells from blood. This rearrangement joins TRBV15 to TRBJ2-7. The receptor comes from a human donor in good health. Some clones in this sample may be carry-over from other donors' samples. The CDR3 spells CATSTALGYEQYF.